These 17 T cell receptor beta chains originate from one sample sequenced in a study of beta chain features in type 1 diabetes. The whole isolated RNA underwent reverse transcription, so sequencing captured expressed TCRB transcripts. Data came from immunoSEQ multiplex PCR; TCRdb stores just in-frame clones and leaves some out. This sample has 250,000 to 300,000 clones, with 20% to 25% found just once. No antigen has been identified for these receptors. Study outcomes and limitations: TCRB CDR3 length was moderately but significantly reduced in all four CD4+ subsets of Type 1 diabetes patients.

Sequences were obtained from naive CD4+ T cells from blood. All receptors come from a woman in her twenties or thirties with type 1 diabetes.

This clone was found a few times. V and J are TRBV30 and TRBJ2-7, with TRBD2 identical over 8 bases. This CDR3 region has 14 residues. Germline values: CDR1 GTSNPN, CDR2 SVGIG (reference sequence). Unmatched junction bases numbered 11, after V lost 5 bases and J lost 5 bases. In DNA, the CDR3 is TGTGCCTGGGAGCAGCGGGAGAAAGTCCACGAGCAGTACTTC. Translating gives CAWEQREKVHEQYF.

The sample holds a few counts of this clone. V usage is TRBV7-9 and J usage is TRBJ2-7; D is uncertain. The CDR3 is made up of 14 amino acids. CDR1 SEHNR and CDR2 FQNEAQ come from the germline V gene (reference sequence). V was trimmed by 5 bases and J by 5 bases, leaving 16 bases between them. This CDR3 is CASSPLTVFDEQYF. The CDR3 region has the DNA TGTGCCAGCAGCCCCCTCACGGTGTTCGACGAGCAGTACTTC.

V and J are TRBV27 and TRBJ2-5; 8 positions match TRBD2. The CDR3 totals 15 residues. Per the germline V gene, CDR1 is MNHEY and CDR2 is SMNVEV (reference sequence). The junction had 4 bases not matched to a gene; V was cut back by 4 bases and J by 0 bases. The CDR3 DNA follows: TGTGCCAGCAGTTCTGGCGGGAGGCACCAAGAGACCCAGTACTTC. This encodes CASSSGGRHQETQYF.

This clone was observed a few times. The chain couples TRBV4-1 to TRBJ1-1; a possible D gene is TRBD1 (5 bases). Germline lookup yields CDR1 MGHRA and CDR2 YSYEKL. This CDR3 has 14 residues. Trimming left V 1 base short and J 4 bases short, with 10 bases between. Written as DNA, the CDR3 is TGCGCCAGCAGCCAAGGTCGCCAGGGCACTGAAGCTTTCTTT. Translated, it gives CASSQGRQGTEAFF.

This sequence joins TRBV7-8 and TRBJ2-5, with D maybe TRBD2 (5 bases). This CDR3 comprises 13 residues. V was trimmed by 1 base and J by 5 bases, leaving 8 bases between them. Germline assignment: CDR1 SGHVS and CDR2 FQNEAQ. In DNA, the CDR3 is TGTGCCAGCAGCTTAGGAGGGCTGGAGACCCAGTACTTC. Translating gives CASSLGGLETQYF.

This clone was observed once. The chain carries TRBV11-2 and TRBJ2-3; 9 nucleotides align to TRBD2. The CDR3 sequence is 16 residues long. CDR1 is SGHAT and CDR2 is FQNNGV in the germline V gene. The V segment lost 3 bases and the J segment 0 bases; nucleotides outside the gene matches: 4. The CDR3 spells CASSFKLAGSTDTQYF. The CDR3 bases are TGTGCCAGCAGCTTCAAACTAGCGGGTAGCACAGATACGCAGTATTTT. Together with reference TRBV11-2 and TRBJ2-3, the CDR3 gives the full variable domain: EAGVAQSPRYKIIEKRQSVAFWCNPISGHATLYWYQQILGQGPKLLIQFQNNGVVDDSQLPKDRFSAERLKGVDSTLKIQPAKLEDSAVYLCASSFKLAGSTDTQYFGPGTRLTVL.

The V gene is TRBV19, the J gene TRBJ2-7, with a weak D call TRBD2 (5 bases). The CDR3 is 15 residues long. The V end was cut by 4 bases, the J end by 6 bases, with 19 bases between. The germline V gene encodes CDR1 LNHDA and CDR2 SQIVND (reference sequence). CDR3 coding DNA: TGTGCCAGTAGTACCCCCGGGCGGGTATTAGGCGAGCAGTACTTC. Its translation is CASSTPGRVLGEQYF.

The CDR3 DNA sequence: TGTGCCAGCAGCCCACGGGACTATGGGTCTATTTTAGAGCAGTTCTTC. This encodes CASSPRDYGSILEQFF. J is TRBJ2-1 and V is TRBV9; 7 bases fit TRBD2. V lost 4 bases, J lost 10 bases, and 17 bases stayed unmatched. The germline V gene has CDR1 SGDLS and CDR2 YYNGEE. The CDR3 is 16 residues long.

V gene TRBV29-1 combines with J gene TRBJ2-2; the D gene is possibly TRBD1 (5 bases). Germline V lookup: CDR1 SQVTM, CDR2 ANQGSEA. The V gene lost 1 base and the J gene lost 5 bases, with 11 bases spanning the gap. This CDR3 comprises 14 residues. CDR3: CSVEAARQTGELFF. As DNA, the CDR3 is TGCAGCGTTGAAGCAGCTAGACAGACCGGGGAGCTGTTTTTT.

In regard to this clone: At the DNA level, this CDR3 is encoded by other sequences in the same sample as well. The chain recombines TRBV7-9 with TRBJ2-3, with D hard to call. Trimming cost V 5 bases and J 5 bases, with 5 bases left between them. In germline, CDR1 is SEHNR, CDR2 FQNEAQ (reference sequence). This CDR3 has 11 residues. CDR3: CASSPRDTQYF. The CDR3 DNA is TGTGCCAGCAGCCCGAGAGATACGCAGTATTTT.

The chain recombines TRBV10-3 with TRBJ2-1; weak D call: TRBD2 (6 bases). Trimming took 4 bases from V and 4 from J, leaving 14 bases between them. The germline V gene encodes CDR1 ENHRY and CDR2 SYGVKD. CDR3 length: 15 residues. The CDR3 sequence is CAISATGAGYNEQFF. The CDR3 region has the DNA TGTGCCATCAGTGCAACGGGCGCGGGATACAATGAGCAGTTCTTC.

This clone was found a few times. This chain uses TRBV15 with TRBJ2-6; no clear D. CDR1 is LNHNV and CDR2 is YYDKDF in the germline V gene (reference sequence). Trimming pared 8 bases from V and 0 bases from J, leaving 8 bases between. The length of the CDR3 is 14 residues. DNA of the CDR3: TGTGCCACCGCGGATTCCTCTGGGGCCAACGTCCTGACTTTC. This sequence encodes CATADSSGANVLTF.

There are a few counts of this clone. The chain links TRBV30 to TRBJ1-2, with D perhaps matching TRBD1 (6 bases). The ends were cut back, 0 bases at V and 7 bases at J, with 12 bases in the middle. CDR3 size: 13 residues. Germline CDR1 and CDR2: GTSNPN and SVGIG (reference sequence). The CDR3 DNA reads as TGTGCCTGGAGTGTCGGGGGGGCACCTGGCTACACCTTC. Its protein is CAWSVGGAPGYTF. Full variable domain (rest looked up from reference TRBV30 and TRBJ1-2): SQTIHQWPATLVQPVGSPLSLECTVEGTSNPNLYWYRQAAGRGLQLLFYSVGIGQISSEVPQNLSASRPQDRQFILSSKKLLLSDSGFYLCAWSVGGAPGYTFGSGTRLTVV.

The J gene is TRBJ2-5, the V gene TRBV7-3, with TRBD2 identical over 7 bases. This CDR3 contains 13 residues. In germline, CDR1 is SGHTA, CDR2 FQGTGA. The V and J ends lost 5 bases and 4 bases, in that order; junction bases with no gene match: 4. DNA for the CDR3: TGTGCCAGCAGCCCACCGGGAGGAGAGACCCAGTACTTC. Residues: CASSPPGGETQYF. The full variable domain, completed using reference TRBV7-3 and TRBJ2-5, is GAGVSQTPSNKVTEKGKYVELRCDPISGHTALYWYRQSLGQGPEFLIYFQGTGAADDSGLPNDRFFAVRPEGSVSTLKIQRTERGDSAVYLCASSPPGGETQYFGPGTRLLVL.

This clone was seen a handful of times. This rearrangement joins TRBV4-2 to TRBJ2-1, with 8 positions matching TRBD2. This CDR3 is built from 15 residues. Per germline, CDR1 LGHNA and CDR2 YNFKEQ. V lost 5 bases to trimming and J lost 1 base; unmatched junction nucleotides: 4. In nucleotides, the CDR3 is TGTGCCAGCAGCGAAAGCGGGAGATCCTACAATGAGCAGTTCTTC. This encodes CASSESGRSYNEQFF.

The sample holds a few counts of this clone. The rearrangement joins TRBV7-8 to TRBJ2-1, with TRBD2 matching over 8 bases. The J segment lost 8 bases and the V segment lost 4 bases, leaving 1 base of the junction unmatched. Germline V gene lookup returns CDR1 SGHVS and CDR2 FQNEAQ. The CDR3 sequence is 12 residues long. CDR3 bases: TGTGCCAGCAGCTCAGCGGGAGATGAGCAGTTCTTC. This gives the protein CASSSAGDEQFF.

The DNA of the CDR3 is TGTGCCATCAGTGACGTCTCCCGACGGGGAAACATTCAGTACTTC. Translated: CAISDVSRRGNIQYF. The V call is TRBV10-3, the J call TRBJ2-4; D perhaps matches TRBD2 (5 bases). Trimming left V 3 bases short and J 6 bases short, with 15 bases between. CDR1 and CDR2 from the germline V gene are ENHRY and SYGVKD. The CDR3 spans 15 residues.